The next 9 T cell receptor beta chains were all read from a single sample in a study of technical replicates of blood from several donors. Assay: immunoSEQ multiplex PCR; the TCRdb copy retains only in-frame clones and omits some. The table has about 82,000 clones, roughly 95% seen once; the top ten hold 0.3% to 0.45%. The source material was T cells isolated from PBMCs. These receptors all come from a human donor in good health.

The V call is TRBV11-3, the J call TRBJ2-1, with 14 nucleotides matching TRBD2. Trimming took 9 bases from V and 6 from J; bases not matched to a gene: 10. The CDR3 is made up of 16 amino acids. Germline V gene sequence: CDR1 SGHNT, CDR2 YENEEA. The CDR3 DNA reads as TGTGCCAGTAGCCTGGGACTAGCGGGAGTTACCAATGAGCAGTTCTTC. Translation gives CASSLGLAGVTNEQFF.

This clone was picked up one time. This chain uses TRBV4-2 with TRBJ2-7; D may be TRBD1 (5 bases). Trimming removed 1 base from V and 6 bases from J, with 13 bases in between. Looked up from germline, CDR1 is LGHNA and CDR2 is YNFKEQ. The CDR3 is made up of 14 amino acids. The CDR3 nucleotides read TGTGCCAGCAGCCAAGGTCAAGGGGAAGTCGAGCAGTACTTC. Its translation is CASSQGQGEVEQYF.

The V and J genes are TRBV29-1 and TRBJ1-5; TRBD1 agrees at 9 bases. The germline gives CDR1 SQVTM, CDR2 ANQGSEA. V shed 6 bases and J 6 bases; nucleotides not matched to a gene: 9. CDR3 length: 14 amino acids. CDR3 amino acids: CSVKAGTGSQPQHF. CDR3 coding DNA: TGCAGCGTAAAAGCCGGGACAGGGAGTCAGCCCCAGCATTTT.

The chain uses TRBV2 and TRBJ2-6; the match to TRBD1 covers 9 bases. Germline CDR1 and CDR2: SNHLY and FYNNEI. After removal of 4 bases from V and 0 bases from J, the junction contained 13 bases not matched to a gene. The CDR3 totals 20 residues. CDR3 loop: CASSAGTGSDLGSGANVLTF. DNA of the CDR3: TGTGCCAGCAGTGCAGGGACAGGGTCGGATTTGGGCTCTGGGGCCAACGTCCTGACTTTC.

This chain connects TRBV11-2 to TRBJ2-5; 11 nucleotides match TRBD2. Looked up from germline, CDR1 is SGHAT and CDR2 is FQNNGV. This CDR3 is built from 17 residues. V trimming: 1 base; J trimming: 5 bases; junction bases outside the gene matches: 9. The CDR3, as DNA: TGTGCCAGCAGCTTAGGGGGACTAGCGGACCGGGGGGAGACCCAGTACTTC. This sequence encodes CASSLGGLADRGETQYF.

The chain joins TRBV7-3 to TRBJ2-1, with 9 bases fitting TRBD2. With 4 bases clipped from V and 1 base from J, the junction kept 5 bases outside the gene matches. Germline values: CDR1 SGHTA, CDR2 FQGTGA. This CDR3 is 16 amino acids long. The CDR3: CASSSIAGVSYNEQFF. CDR3 nucleotides: TGTGCCAGCAGCTCTATAGCGGGAGTATCCTACAATGAGCAGTTCTTC.

The J gene is TRBJ1-5, the V gene TRBV5-6; 7 nucleotides align to TRBD1. The length of the CDR3 is 15 residues. Germline V lookup: CDR1 SGHDT, CDR2 YYEEEE. With V trimmed by 4 bases and J by 7 bases, 11 bases remained unmatched. CDR3 amino acids: CASSLATGPGQPQHF. The CDR3 DNA is TGTGCCAGCAGCCTAGCGACAGGGCCAGGACAGCCCCAGCATTTT.

This chain uses TRBV10-3 with TRBJ2-1; TRBD1 might be the D (5 bases). The germline V gene encodes CDR1 ENHRY and CDR2 SYGVKD. The CDR3 covers 10 residues. Between the trimmed V and J ends, which lost 9 bases and 7 bases, there was a span of 7 bases. The CDR3 loop reads CAIGENEQFF. For the CDR3, the DNA is TGTGCCATAGGGGAAAATGAGCAGTTCTTC.

The rearrangement links TRBV2 to TRBJ1-5, with D maybe TRBD1 (5 bases). V was clipped by 7 bases and J by 5 bases, with 15 bases between them. The CDR3 has 14 amino acids. Looked up from germline, CDR1 is SNHLY and CDR2 is FYNNEI. In DNA form, the CDR3 reads TGTGCCAGCATTTTAGGGGCGCAGGATCAGCCCCAGCATTTT. Protein product: CASILGAQDQPQHF.